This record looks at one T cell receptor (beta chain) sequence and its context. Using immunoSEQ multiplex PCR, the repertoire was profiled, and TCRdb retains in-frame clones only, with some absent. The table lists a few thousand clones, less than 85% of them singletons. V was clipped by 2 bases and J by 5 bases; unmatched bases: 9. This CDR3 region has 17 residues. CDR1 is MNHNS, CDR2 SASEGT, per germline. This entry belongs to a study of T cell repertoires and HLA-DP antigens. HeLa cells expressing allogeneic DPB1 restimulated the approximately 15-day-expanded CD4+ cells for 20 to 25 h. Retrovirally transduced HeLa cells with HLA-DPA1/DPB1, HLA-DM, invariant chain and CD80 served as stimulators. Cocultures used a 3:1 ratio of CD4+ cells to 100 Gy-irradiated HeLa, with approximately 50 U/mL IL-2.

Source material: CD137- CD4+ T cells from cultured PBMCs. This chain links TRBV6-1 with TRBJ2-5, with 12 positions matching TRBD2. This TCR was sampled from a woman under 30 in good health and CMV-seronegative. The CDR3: CASSELLAGGPGETQYF. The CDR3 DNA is TGTGCCAGCAGTGAACTCCTAGCGGGGGGGCCAGGGGAGACCCAGTACTTC.